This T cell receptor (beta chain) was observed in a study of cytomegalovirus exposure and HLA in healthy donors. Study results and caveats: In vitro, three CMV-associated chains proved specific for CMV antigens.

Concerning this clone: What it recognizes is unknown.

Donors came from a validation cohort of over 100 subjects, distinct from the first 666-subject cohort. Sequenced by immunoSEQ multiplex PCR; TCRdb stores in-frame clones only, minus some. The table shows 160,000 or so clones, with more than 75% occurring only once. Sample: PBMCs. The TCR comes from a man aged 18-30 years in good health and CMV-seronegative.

As DNA, the CDR3 is TGTGCCAGCAGCTTCGTTCTCGAGACCCAGTACTTC. As protein: CASSFVLETQYF. The gene calls are TRBV7-8 and TRBJ2-5; D gene unclear. Trimming took off 3 bases at V and 5 bases at J, with 7 bases between the two ends. CDR3 length: 12 residues. The germline CDR1 and CDR2 sequences are SGHVS and FQNEAQ.